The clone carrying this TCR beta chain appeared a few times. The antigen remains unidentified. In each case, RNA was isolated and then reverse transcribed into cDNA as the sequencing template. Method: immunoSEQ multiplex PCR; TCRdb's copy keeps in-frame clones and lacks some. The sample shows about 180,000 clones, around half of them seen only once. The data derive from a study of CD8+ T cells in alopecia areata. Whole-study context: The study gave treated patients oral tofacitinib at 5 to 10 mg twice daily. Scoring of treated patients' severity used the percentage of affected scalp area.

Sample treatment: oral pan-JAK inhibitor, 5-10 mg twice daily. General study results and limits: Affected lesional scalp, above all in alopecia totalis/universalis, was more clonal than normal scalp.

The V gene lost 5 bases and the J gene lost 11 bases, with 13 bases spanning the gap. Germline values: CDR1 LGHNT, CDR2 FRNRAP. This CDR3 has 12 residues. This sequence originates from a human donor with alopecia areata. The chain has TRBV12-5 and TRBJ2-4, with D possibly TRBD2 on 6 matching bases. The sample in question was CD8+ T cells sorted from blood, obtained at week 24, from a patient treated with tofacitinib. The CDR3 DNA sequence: TGTGCTAGTGGTCCCCAGGGCGGGGTTCAGTACTTC. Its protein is CASGPQGGVQYF.